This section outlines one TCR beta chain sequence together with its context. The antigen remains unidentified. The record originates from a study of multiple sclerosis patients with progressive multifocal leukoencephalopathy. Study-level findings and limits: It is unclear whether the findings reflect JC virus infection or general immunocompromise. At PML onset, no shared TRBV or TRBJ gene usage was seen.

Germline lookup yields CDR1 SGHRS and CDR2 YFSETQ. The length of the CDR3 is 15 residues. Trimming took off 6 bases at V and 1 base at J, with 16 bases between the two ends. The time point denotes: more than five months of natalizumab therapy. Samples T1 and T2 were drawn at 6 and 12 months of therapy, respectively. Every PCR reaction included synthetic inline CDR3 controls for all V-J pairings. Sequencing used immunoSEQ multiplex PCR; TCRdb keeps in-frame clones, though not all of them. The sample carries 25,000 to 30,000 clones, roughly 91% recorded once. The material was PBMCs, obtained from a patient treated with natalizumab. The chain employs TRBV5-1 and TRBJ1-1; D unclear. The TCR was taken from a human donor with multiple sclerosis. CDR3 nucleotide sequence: TGCGCCAGCACCCCAAGACCAGTTTCGAACACTGAAGCTTTCTTT. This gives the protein CASTPRPVSNTEAFF.